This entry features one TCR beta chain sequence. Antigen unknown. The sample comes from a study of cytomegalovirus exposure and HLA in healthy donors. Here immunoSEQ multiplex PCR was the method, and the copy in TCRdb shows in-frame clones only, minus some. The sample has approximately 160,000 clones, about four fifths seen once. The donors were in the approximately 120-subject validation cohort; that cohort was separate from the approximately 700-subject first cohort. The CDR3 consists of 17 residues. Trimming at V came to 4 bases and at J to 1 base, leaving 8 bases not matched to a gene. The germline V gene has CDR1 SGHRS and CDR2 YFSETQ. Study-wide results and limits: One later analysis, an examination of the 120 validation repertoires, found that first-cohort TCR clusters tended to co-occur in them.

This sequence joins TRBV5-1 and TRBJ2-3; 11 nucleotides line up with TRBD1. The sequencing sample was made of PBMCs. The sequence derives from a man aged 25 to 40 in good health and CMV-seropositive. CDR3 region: CASSQLGTGGRTDTQYF. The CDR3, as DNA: TGCGCCAGCAGCCAATTGGGGACAGGGGGGCGCACAGATACGCAGTATTTT.